Each of the 27 T cell receptor beta chains below was sequenced from the same sample in a study of CD8 T cells in Susac syndrome. cDNA came from around 0.5 to 1 ug RNA primed by random hexamers. TCRdb processed the immunoSEQ multiplex PCR reads anew with MiXCR; each CDR3 protein has one entry. The repertoire has some 200,000 distinct CDR3 sequences, under 97% of them found once; the top ten carry 0.075% to 0.1%. The specimen was CD4+ T cells from PBMCs. The origin of the receptors is a human donor with Susac syndrome.

CDR3 bases: TGTGCCACCAGTGACCCCGGGGGGTCCTACAATGAGCAGTTCTTC. It encodes CATSDPGGSYNEQFF. This sequence joins TRBV24-1 and TRBJ2-1, with 7 positions matching TRBD2. V lost 4 bases and J lost 1; bases outside the gene matches: 3. The CDR3 consists of 15 residues. Germline-derived CDR1 and CDR2 are KGHDR and SFDVKD.

The rearrangement uses TRBV7-9 and TRBJ1-1, with D possibly being TRBD1 (6 bases). V lost 7 bases to trimming and J lost 5 bases, with 17 bases between them. Per the germline V gene, CDR1 is SEHNR and CDR2 is FQNEAQ (reference sequence). The CDR3 length is 14 residues. The CDR3: CASTHTQGRTEAFF. The CDR3 DNA sequence: TGTGCCAGCACCCACACACAGGGCAGGACTGAAGCTTTCTTT.

The chain combines TRBV4-3 with TRBJ1-2, with 7 bases lining up with TRBD1. The germline gives CDR1 LGHNA, CDR2 YSLEER. The length of the CDR3 is 15 residues. The V segment lost 2 bases and the J segment 2 bases; nucleotides outside the gene matches: 5. CDR3 coding DNA: TGCGCCAGCAGCCAACGCCGGGACAGCAACTATGGCTACACCTTC. It codes for CASSQRRDSNYGYTF.

The chain couples TRBV2 to TRBJ2-1, with 12 bases fitting TRBD2. V lost 7 bases to trimming and J lost 5 bases; unmatched junction nucleotides: 3. Per germline, CDR1 SNHLY and CDR2 FYNNEI. The CDR3 extends over 14 amino acids. This CDR3 is CASTLAGGNNEQFF. Here the CDR3 DNA reads TGTGCCAGCACCCTAGCGGGGGGGAACAATGAGCAGTTCTTC.

The DNA for the CDR3 is TGTGCCAGCAGCTTAGGTTGGGGTAGCGGGGGTCTAGAGACCCAGTACTTC. This translates into CASSLGWGSGGLETQYF. V usage is TRBV7-2 and J usage is TRBJ2-5, with 9 nucleotides matching TRBD2. The CDR3 is 17 amino acids. Germline V CDR1 and CDR2: SGHTA, FQGNSA. J lost 4 bases, V lost 1 base, and 10 bases had no gene match.

This chain uses TRBV27 with TRBJ1-2; D call uncertain. The germline V gene has CDR1 MNHEY and CDR2 SMNVEV (reference sequence). Trimming left V 0 bases short and J 0 bases short, with 8 bases between. This CDR3 region has 15 residues. CDR3 in DNA: TGTGCCAGCAGTTTATCGGACGGCGCTAACTATGGCTACACCTTC. Amino acids: CASSLSDGANYGYTF.

V and J are TRBV29-1 and TRBJ1-3, with TRBD1 matching 8 bases. This CDR3 region has 11 residues. From germline, CDR1 is SQVTM and CDR2 ANQGSEA. V trimming: 5 bases; J trimming: 7 bases; junction bases outside the gene matches: 1. Written as DNA, the CDR3 is TGCAGCGTTCGACAGGGGAACACCATATATTTT. Protein sequence: CSVRQGNTIYF.

J is TRBJ1-2 and V is TRBV4-2; D is unclear. This CDR3 region has 14 residues. Deletions cut 0 bases from V and 4 bases from J, with 9 bases between. Germline-derived CDR1 and CDR2 are LGHNA and YNFKEQ. CDR3 nucleotides: TGTGCCAGCAGCCAAGACAGAACAGTCTATGGCTACACCTTC. This codes for CASSQDRTVYGYTF.

This chain links TRBV5-4 with TRBJ2-3; 9 bases line up with TRBD1. Germline trimming cut 1 base from V and 5 bases from J; bases unmatched to any gene: 2. Germline loops: CDR1 SGHNT, CDR2 YYREEE (reference sequence). The CDR3 runs 14 residues. CDR3 region: CASSLRDREDTQYF. DNA of the CDR3: TGTGCCAGCAGCTTGAGGGACAGGGAAGATACGCAGTATTTT.

The chain employs TRBV24-1 and TRBJ2-2; TRBD2 matches at 13 bases. The junction had 4 bases not matched to a gene; V was cut back by 4 bases and J by 6 bases. The CDR3 has 16 residues. Looked up from germline, CDR1 is KGHDR and CDR2 is SFDVKD. CDR3 bases: TGTGCCACCAGTGACCCCACTAGCGGGGGGGCCGGGGAGCTGTTTTTT. Its translation is CATSDPTSGGAGELFF.

The V call is TRBV5-4, the J call TRBJ2-5, with 10 bases fitting TRBD1. The trim removed 4 bases at V and 7 bases at J, leaving 13 bases unmatched. Germline-derived CDR1 and CDR2 are SGHNT and YYREEE (reference sequence). The CDR3 runs 16 residues. The CDR3 loop is CASSPGRDRGIRTQYF. As DNA, the CDR3 is TGTGCCAGCAGCCCGGGCCGGGACAGGGGTATAAGGACCCAGTACTTC.

The rearrangement uses TRBV7-2 and TRBJ2-1; 13 bases fit TRBD2. The CDR3 is made up of 15 amino acids. Germline V gene data show CDR1 as SGHTA and CDR2 as FQGNSA. V was pared by 2 bases and J by 9 bases, with 4 bases of the junction left unmatched. Written as DNA, the CDR3 is TGTGCCAGCAGCTTAACTAGCGGGGGGGCCACTGAGCAGTTCTTC. It specifies CASSLTSGGATEQFF.

This clonotype occurred a few times. The gene calls are TRBV20-1 and TRBJ2-7; D gene ambiguous. The CDR3 contains 11 residues. V lost 1 base and J lost 3, with 4 bases in between. Germline V gives CDR1 DFQATT, CDR2 SNEGSKA (reference sequence). The CDR3 here is CSARGGYEQYF. The DNA of the CDR3 is TGCAGTGCTAGAGGGGGCTACGAGCAGTACTTC.

The CDR3 region is CASSALFGTAFSGGYTF. In DNA, the CDR3 is TGTGCCAGCAGTGCCCTATTCGGGACAGCCTTTAGTGGTGGCTACACCTTC. The chain has TRBV2 and TRBJ1-2, with 7 nucleotides matching TRBD1. V lost 4 bases, J lost 7 bases, and 18 bases stayed unmatched. This CDR3 has 17 residues. CDR1 SNHLY and CDR2 FYNNEI come from the germline V gene.

This clonotype was recorded once. CDR3 in DNA: TGCGCCAGCAGCCAAGAGGGCTCGTCTTCTGAGACCCAGTACTTC. Its translation: CASSQEGSSSETQYF. The J gene is TRBJ2-5, the V gene TRBV4-1, with D uncertain. Germline V gene data show CDR1 as MGHRA and CDR2 as YSYEKL. This CDR3 comprises 15 residues. Trimming took off 0 bases at V and 5 bases at J, with 13 bases between the two ends.

This chain links TRBV5-1 with TRBJ2-7; maybe TRBD1 (6 bases). V dropped 5 bases and J dropped 2 bases, with 14 bases sitting between them. The CDR3 loop spans 14 amino acids. CDR1 and CDR2 (germline): SGHRS, YFSETQ. Written as DNA, the CDR3 is TGCGCCAGCAGATGGGACACCCCGACCTACGAGCAGTACTTC. It translates to CASRWDTPTYEQYF. Variable domain in full (rest from reference TRBV5-1 and TRBJ2-7): KAGVTQTPRYLIKTRGQQVTLSCSPISGHRSVSWYQQTPGQGLQFLFEYFSETQRNKGNFPGRFSGRQFSNSRSEMNVSTLELGDSALYLCASRWDTPTYEQYFGPGTRLTVT.

The V gene is TRBV5-4, the J gene TRBJ2-1, with a possible D match to TRBD2 (5 bases). V was cut by 0 bases and J by 1 base, with 8 bases left in between. Germline CDR1 and CDR2: SGHNT and YYREEE (reference sequence). The CDR3 is made up of 15 amino acids. The CDR3 loop is CASSLALDSYNEQFF. As DNA, the CDR3 is TGTGCCAGCAGCTTGGCACTAGATTCCTACAATGAGCAGTTCTTC.

V and J are TRBV20-1 and TRBJ2-7; D not resolved. The CDR3 length is 12 residues. Germline-derived CDR1 and CDR2 are DFQATT and SNEGSKA (reference sequence). Trimming removed 6 bases at V and 2 bases at J, with 11 bases between. This chain's CDR3 is CSALRTTYEQYF. The CDR3 DNA sequence: TGCAGTGCCCTGAGGACGACCTACGAGCAGTACTTC.

The rearrangement links TRBV9 to TRBJ1-2; 8 nucleotides agree with TRBD1. After removal of 0 bases from V and 3 bases from J, the junction contained 4 bases not matched to a gene. CDR3 size: 15 residues. Germline V CDR1 and CDR2: SGDLS, YYNGEE. CDR3 DNA: TGTGCCAGCAGCGTAGGGACAGGGAGACACTATGGCTACACCTTC. Amino acid sequence: CASSVGTGRHYGYTF.

This chain uses TRBV12-3 or TRBV12-4 with TRBJ1-2; 7 bases are shared with TRBD1. The J segment lost 6 bases and the V segment lost 7 bases, leaving 11 bases of the junction unmatched. The CDR3 is 14 amino acids. The CDR3 DNA follows: TGTGCCAGCACCACTCCAGGGGGGTTGCATGGCTACACCTTC. Protein sequence: CASTTPGGLHGYTF.

The CDR3, as DNA: TGCAGCGTTTATTTCCAGGGACTAGCCGGGGGCAATGAGCAGTTCTTC. This translates into CSVYFQGLAGGNEQFF. The chain employs TRBV29-1 and TRBJ2-1, with 9 bases aligning to TRBD2. Trimming cost V 5 bases and J 6 bases; bases outside gene matches: 14. Germline values: CDR1 SQVTM, CDR2 ANQGSEA. This CDR3 is 16 amino acids long.

This chain joins TRBV30 and TRBJ1-2, with 11 bases lining up with TRBD1. The V segment lost 5 bases and the J segment 9 bases; nucleotides outside the gene matches: 5. The CDR3 is 12 amino acids. Looked up from germline, CDR1 is GTSNPN and CDR2 is SVGIG (reference sequence). The CDR3 is CAWGQGAIRYTF. In nucleotides, the CDR3 is TGTGCCTGGGGACAGGGGGCGATTCGCTACACCTTC.

The chain is built from TRBV5-4 and TRBJ2-4, with TRBD1 matching 7 bases. Trimming cost V 1 base and J 9 bases; bases outside gene matches: 13. The CDR3 spans 16 residues. CDR1 is SGHNT and CDR2 is YYREEE in the germline V gene (reference sequence). CDR3 protein: CASSLFSAAGGIIQYF. Written as DNA, the CDR3 is TGTGCCAGCAGCTTGTTTTCGGCGGCAGGGGGAATCATTCAGTACTTC.

The table lists this clonotype with a count of one. The chain uses TRBV30 and TRBJ1-1; D is unclear. V was clipped by 2 bases and J by 4 bases, with 11 bases between them. The V gene's germline CDR1 is GTSNPN and CDR2 SVGIG (reference sequence). The CDR3 extends over 13 amino acids. The CDR3 DNA is TGTGCCTGGAGTACTACCCACTCCACTGAAGCTTTCTTT. Its translation: CAWSTTHSTEAFF.

The genes are TRBV6-6 and TRBJ1-2; D call uncertain. This CDR3 region has 12 residues. V was trimmed by 7 bases and J by 8 bases, leaving 14 bases between them. Germline V gene sequence: CDR1 MNHNY, CDR2 SVGAGI (reference sequence). The DNA of the CDR3 is TGTGCCAGCACCACACGGGCGGAAGGCTACACCTTC. Amino acids: CASTTRAEGYTF.

The CDR3 is CASSIGGVRSTDTQYF. The CDR3 nucleotides are TGTGCCAGTAGTATAGGAGGCGTTAGGAGCACAGATACGCAGTATTTT. The V and J genes are TRBV19 and TRBJ2-3, with unresolved D. The CDR3 is 16 residues long. Trimming took off 1 base at V and 0 bases at J, with 11 bases between the two ends. The germline CDR1 and CDR2 sequences are LNHDA and SQIVND (reference sequence).

This chain links TRBV20-1 with TRBJ1-2; possibly TRBD1 for D (6 bases). CDR1 and CDR2 from the germline V gene are DFQATT and SNEGSKA (reference sequence). Trimming removed 3 bases at V and 5 bases at J, with 10 bases between. The CDR3 totals 12 residues. The CDR3 region is CSAREGGYGYTF. CDR3 in DNA: TGCAGTGCTAGGGAGGGGGGTTATGGCTACACCTTC.